Listed below are T cell receptor beta chains from one sample, sequenced in a study of tumor-infiltrating lymphocytes in primary liver carcinoma. TCRdb recomputed calls from the multiplex PCR reads with MiXCR, one row per CDR3 protein. The table has almost 200,000 distinct CDR3 sequences, roughly 61% seen once. Material for sequencing was peripheral blood. The receptors stem from a woman in her fifties or sixties with primary liver carcinoma and hepatitis B virus infection. Both conserved end residues are part of each CDR3. A D gene is named only where the DNA matches it firmly. Size is stated for part of the rows, as once, few or many counts, or as a class when the clone is expanded.

TRBV6-5	TRBJ2-2	many	TRBD2	TGTGCCAGCAGGGAGGGACTAGCGGGAGGCGGTAGAACCGGGGAGCTGTTTTTT	CASREGLAGGGRTGELFF
TRBV11-2	TRBJ2-3	-	TRBD2	TGTGCCAGTAGCTTAGTGGGACTAGCGACTAGCAAAGATGCGCAGTATTTT	CASSLVGLATSKDAQYF
TRBV6-5	TRBJ2-1	many	-	TGTGCCAGCAGCCCCGGGAGACCAGTAAGTGGCCAGGAGTTCTTC	CASSPGRPVSGQEFF
TRBV5-1	TRBJ2-6	-	-	TGCGCCAGCAGCTTGGCCACGGGGTCTGGGGCCAACGTTCTGACTTTC	CASSLATGSGANVLTF
TRBV28	TRBJ2-7	-	TRBD1	TGTGCCAGCAGTCCAGGGTTGACAGGGTACCACGAGCAGTACTTC	CASSPGLTGYHEQYF
TRBV11-2	TRBJ1-1	-	-	TGTGCTAGTAGCCTCACTCGGGGAGGCACTGAAGCTTTCTTT	CASSLTRGGTEAFF
TRBV11-2	TRBJ2-2	-	-	TGTGCCAGCAGCATAATACAAGGGTTGAACACCGGGGAGCTGTTTTTT	CASSIIQGLNTGELFF
TRBV29-1	TRBJ2-1	many	-	TGCAGCGTCGGGCCGGCCAATGAGCAGTTCTTC	CSVGPANEQFF
TRBV11-3	TRBJ2-7	many	-	TGTGCCAGCAGCTGGGGAAAGGCCAGCTACGAGCAGTACTTC	CASSWGKASYEQYF
TRBV28	TRBJ1-2	many	-	TGTGCCAGCAGTTTATCTTGGCCGGGGGGGACCTATGGCTACACCTTC	CASSLSWPGGTYGYTF
TRBV6-6	TRBJ1-1	once	TRBD1	TGTGGGACTAGGGGGCGAGGCACTAAGGCTTTCTTT	CGTRGRGTKAFF
TRBV11-2	TRBJ2-3	many	-	TGTGCCAGCAGCTTAGAGGGGGGCTTACTAGGAGATACGCAGTATTTT	CASSLEGGLLGDTQYF
TRBV4-1	TRBJ2-5	-	-	TGCGCCAGCAGCCAAGGAGACAGAGGGAGCCAAGAGATCCAGTACTTC	CASSQGDRGSQEIQYF
TRBV18	TRBJ2-7	-	-	TGTGCCAGCTCACCGCGGACTGCCGGATCGGGTGCCGACGAGCAGTACTTC	CASSPRTAGSGADEQYF
TRBV4-1	TRBJ2-1	-	-	TGCGCCAGCAGCCAAGCTACTGCGGGGCCCGTCTCCTACAATGAGCAGTTCTTC	CASSQATAGPVSYNEQFF
TRBV12-3/TRBV12-4	TRBJ2-1	-	TRBD1	TGTGCCAGCATGGGGACAGGTTACAATGAGCAGTTCTTC	CASMGTGYNEQFF
TRBV20-1	TRBJ1-2	few	TRBD1	TGCAGTGCTAGACTGACAGGGGGCATCTATGGCTACACCTTC	CSARLTGGIYGYTF
TRBV4-1	TRBJ2-1	many	-	TGCGCCAGCAGCCAAGATCAAGTGACCAAGAGCGAGTTCTTC	CASSQDQVTKSEFF
TRBV11-2	TRBJ1-5	-	-	TGTGCTAACAGCCAACAGGGTCAGCCCCAGCATTTT	CANSQQGQPQHF
TRBV12-3/TRBV12-4	TRBJ2-2	once	TRBD1	TGTGCCAGCAGACTGGGACAGCATAACACCGGGGAGCTGTTTTTT	CASRLGQHNTGELFF
TRBV5-4	TRBJ1-2	-	-	TGTGCCAGCAGCTCATGGACAGCCGGGGGCTCTGTGCATGCCTTC	CASSSWTAGGSVHAF
TRBV4-2	TRBJ1-2	many	-	TGTGCCAGCAGCCAAGATGGGGCAGGGAGCAACTATGGCTACACCTTC	CASSQDGAGSNYGYTF
TRBV7-8	TRBJ1-1	-	TRBD1	TGTGCCAACAGCTTAGCAGGGGGGGAGATAATGAACACTGAAGCTTTCTTT	CANSLAGGEIMNTEAFF
TRBV11-2	TRBJ2-7	-	-	TGTGCCAGGAGCCTCAGTGGTCTAAAACAGCACTTC	CARSLSGLKQHF
TRBV29-1	TRBJ1-1	-	TRBD1	TGCAGCGTTGGGGACAGGGGCTACTTGTACGCTGAAGCTTTCTTT	CSVGDRGYLYAEAFF
TRBV25-1	TRBJ2-1	-	-	TGTGCCAGCAGTGAAGGTAGGAAGGGTAATGAGCAGTTCTTC	CASSEGRKGNEQFF
TRBV4-2	TRBJ2-1	many	TRBD2	TGTGCCAGCAGCCAAGAAGGGCTAGCGGGAGTAAATGAGCAGTTCTTC	CASSQEGLAGVNEQFF
TRBV28	TRBJ2-1	-	-	TGTGCCAGCACCCGTGTGGGAGTTACCATCAATGAGCAGTTCTTC	CASTRVGVTINEQFF
TRBV5-6	TRBJ2-3	-	-	TGTGCCGGGGGGCCCATAGATACGCGGTATTTT	CAGGPIDTRYF
TRBV12-3/TRBV12-4	TRBJ1-6	few	-	TGTGCCAGCAGTTTACATGGGGCGAATAAGCCCTTCCACTTT	CASSLHGANKPFHF
TRBV11-2	TRBJ2-7	-	-	TGTGCCAGCAGTCCGAGCTCCTACGAGCAGTGCTTC	CASSPSSYEQCF
TRBV10-3	TRBJ1-2	-	TRBD1	TGTGCCATCGGAGGGGGCAGGGCTGGCTACACCTTC	CAIGGGRAGYTF
TRBV4-2	TRBJ2-7	-	TRBD1	TGTGCCATCAGGAAGGAACCTGGGACAGGGTTTAACGAGCAGTACTTC	CAIRKEPGTGFNEQYF
TRBV6-5	TRBJ2-1	many	-	TGTGCCAGTGGCACGACACGGGAGCAGTTCTTC	CASGTTREQFF
TRBV5-4	TRBJ1-1	-	TRBD1	TGTACCAGCAGCTCGCCGGGACAGGGGGCGACTGAAGCTTTCTTT	CTSSSPGQGATEAFF
TRBV6-1	TRBJ1-5	-	-	TGTGCCAGCAGTGAGATCGGGAACAGTAATCAGCCCCAGCATTTT	CASSEIGNSNQPQHF
TRBV12-3/TRBV12-4	TRBJ2-7	many	TRBD2	TGTGCCAGCAGCCCCCCCCTAGCGGGAGATTCCTACGAGCAGTACTTC	CASSPPLAGDSYEQYF
TRBV6-6	TRBJ2-7	-	TRBD2	TGTGTCAGCAGTTACCCCCTAGCGGGAGGGGTTCGAGGCGAGCGGTACTTC	CVSSYPLAGGVRGERYF
TRBV7-2	TRBJ2-2	-	-	TGTGCCAGCAGTCCCGGGGGATTCACCGGGGAGCTGTTTTTT	CASSPGGFTGELFF
TRBV28	TRBJ2-5	few	-	TGTGCCAGCAGAGGGCACCAGGGGGGAGAGACCCAGTACTTC	CASRGHQGGETQYF
TRBV29-1	TRBJ2-3	-	-	TGCAGTGTGTCGGGGCGGGCGATCACAGATACGCAGTATTTT	CSVSGRAITDTQYF
TRBV28	TRBJ2-5	-	-	TGTGCCAGCAGTTTTTTGGGACGCCAAGAGACCCAGTACTTC	CASSFLGRQETQYF
TRBV7-6	TRBJ2-7	-	-	TGTGCCAGCAGCCATAATACCGGGGCAGTTTCCTACGAGCAGTACTTC	CASSHNTGAVSYEQYF
TRBV30	TRBJ2-7	many	-	TGTGCCTGGAGTGACAGGCACTCCTACGAGCAGTACTTC	CAWSDRHSYEQYF